A single sample is the source of the 28 T cell receptor beta chains below, sequenced in a study of blood T cell repertoires in COVID-19. TCRdb's table, derived via immunoSEQ multiplex PCR, lists solely in-frame clones and lacks some. The table shows 350,000 to 500,000 clones, with roughly 84% occurring only once. Sequencing was done on a sample of PBMCs or T cells enriched from blood (not recorded which). These receptors all come from a woman younger than 30 who had been exposed to COVID-19.

As for this clone: The sample contains more than one DNA sequence encoding this CDR3. The chain uses TRBV19 and TRBJ1-5; a weak D match, TRBD1 (5 bases). V shed 4 bases and J shed 2 bases, with 9 bases lying between them. The CDR3 runs 14 residues. The germline V gene encodes CDR1 LNHDA and CDR2 SQIVND (reference sequence). Written as DNA, the CDR3 is TGTGCCAGTAGTAGAGGACAAGGCAATCAGCCCCAGCATTTT. It translates to CASSRGQGNQPQHF.

The chain joins TRBV2 to TRBJ2-3; weak D call: TRBD2 (6 bases). The CDR3 spans 15 residues. Germline loops: CDR1 SNHLY, CDR2 FYNNEI. V was cut by 6 bases and J by 2 bases, with 15 bases left in between. CDR3 nucleotide sequence: TGTGCCAGCAGCCTGGAGGGCAGGGACACAGATACGCAGTATTTT. Translating it yields CASSLEGRDTDTQYF.

This chain links TRBV27 with TRBJ1-2, with 9 bases aligning to TRBD1. CDR3 size: 14 residues. From germline, CDR1 is MNHEY and CDR2 SMNVEV (reference sequence). J gave up 4 bases and V 6 bases, and 6 bases lay outside the gene matches. As DNA, the CDR3 is TGTGCCAGCAGCCAAGGACAGGGGTCCTATGGCTACACCTTC. Its translation: CASSQGQGSYGYTF.

This clone was observed a handful of times. The chain links TRBV27 to TRBJ2-7, with 15 bases that match TRBD2. The V segment lost 5 bases and the J segment 6 bases; nucleotides outside the gene matches: 5. The CDR3 spans 15 residues. CDR1 MNHEY and CDR2 SMNVEV come from the germline V gene (reference sequence). The CDR3, as DNA: TGTGCCAGCAGTGCAGGGACTAGCGGGAGGAGCGAGCAGTACTTC. Encoded protein: CASSAGTSGRSEQYF.

The rearrangement uses TRBV2 and TRBJ1-3; no clear D. CDR3 size: 16 residues. Between the trimmed V and J ends, which lost 7 bases and 2 bases, there was a span of 18 bases. CDR1 is SNHLY, CDR2 FYNNEI, per germline. CDR3 residues: CASMSQVNFPGNTIYF. As DNA, the CDR3 is TGTGCCAGCATGAGTCAGGTTAATTTCCCTGGAAACACCATATATTTT.

The chain links TRBV4-1 to TRBJ2-3, with D tentatively TRBD2 (5 bases). The germline CDR1 and CDR2 sequences are MGHRA and YSYEKL. Trimming left V 7 bases short and J 0 bases short, with 8 bases between. The CDR3 has 13 residues. CDR3 in amino acids: CASKAASTDTQYF. The CDR3 DNA sequence: TGCGCCAGCAAAGCGGCTAGCACAGATACGCAGTATTTT.

The chain combines TRBV19 with TRBJ1-6, with TRBD1 as a possible D gene (6 bases). V shed 7 bases and J shed 5 bases, with 18 bases lying between them. CDR1 and CDR2 (germline): LNHDA, SQIVND (reference sequence). The CDR3 extends over 16 amino acids. The CDR3, as DNA: TGTGCCAGTAAACAGGGACCCCTACCTGATAATTCACCCCTCCACTTT. Translating it yields CASKQGPLPDNSPLHF.

The V call is TRBV7-2, the J call TRBJ2-7, with D possibly TRBD1 on 6 matching bases. Germline CDR1 SGHTA, CDR2 FQGNSA. V was pared by 1 base and J by 0 bases, with 10 bases between. This CDR3 is built from 15 residues. The CDR3 region is CASSLEGVSSYEQYF. DNA for the CDR3: TGTGCCAGCAGCTTAGAGGGGGTAAGCTCCTACGAGCAGTACTTC.

This clone was seen only once. The chain employs TRBV9 and TRBJ2-1; 8 bases line up with TRBD1. Germline CDR1 reads SGDLS; CDR2 reads YYNGEE. V was pared by 4 bases and J by 8 bases, with 8 bases of the junction left unmatched. The CDR3 runs 14 residues. In DNA, the CDR3 is TGTGCCAGCAGCAGGCAGGGGGCGAAGGATGAGCAGTTCTTC. Protein product: CASSRQGAKDEQFF. Together with reference TRBV9 and TRBJ2-1, the CDR3 gives the full variable domain: DSGVTQTPKHLITATGQRVTLRCSPRSGDLSVYWYQQSLDQGLQFLIQYYNGEERAKGNILERFSAQQFPDLHSELNLSSLELGDSALYFCASSRQGAKDEQFFGPGTRLTVL.

This clone was recorded a few times. This rearrangement joins TRBV3-1 (or the pseudogene TRBV3-2) to TRBJ1-2; D possibly corresponds to TRBD1 (5 bases). CDR3 length equals 13 residues. Trimming left V 4 bases short and J 8 bases short, with 14 bases between. The germline V gene has CDR1 LGHDT and CDR2 YNNKEL (reference sequence). The CDR3 DNA reads as TGTGCCAGCAGCCGCCAACAGGCCCGGGGCTACACCTTC. This encodes CASSRQQARGYTF.

This clone was recorded once. The gene calls are TRBV28 and TRBJ2-1, with 10 bases that match TRBD1. CDR1 and CDR2 (germline): MDHEN, SYDVKM. V was pared by 5 bases and J by 0 bases, with 16 bases of the junction left unmatched. This CDR3 has 20 residues. The CDR3 sequence is CASSQKTGGLPILSYNEQFF. CDR3 coding DNA: TGTGCCAGCAGTCAAAAGACAGGGGGCTTACCTATCCTCTCCTACAATGAGCAGTTCTTC. The variable domain in full, with the rest retrieved from reference TRBV28 and TRBJ2-1, is DVKVTQSSRYLVKRTGEKVFLECVQDMDHENMFWYRQDPGLGLRLIYFSYDVKMKEKGDIPEGYSVSREKKERFSLILESASTNQTSMYLCASSQKTGGLPILSYNEQFFGPGTRLTVL.

This clone was seen more than once but under ten times. This rearrangement joins TRBV30 to TRBJ1-2; D call uncertain. Trimming shortened V by 4 bases and J by 3 bases, and 18 bases separated the two germline ends. Germline loops: CDR1 GTSNPN, CDR2 SVGIG (reference sequence). The CDR3 is 15 amino acids. The CDR3 here is CAWIRPHYDYYGYTF. CDR3 nucleotide sequence: TGTGCCTGGATTAGGCCACATTATGACTACTATGGCTACACCTTC.

In regard to this clone: At one end, the junction sequence differs from germline, possibly due to a read error. The chain uses TRBV5-6 and TRBJ1-6; D not resolved. CDR3 size: 12 residues. Per the germline V gene, CDR1 is SGHDT and CDR2 is YYEEEE. Here the CDR3 reads CASSSDNSPLHF. For the CDR3, the DNA is TGTGCCAGCAGCTCCGATAATTCACCCCTCCACTTT.

This chain connects TRBV5-6 to TRBJ2-7; TRBD2 aligns across 12 bases. The length of the CDR3 is 13 residues. Germline loops: CDR1 SGHDT, CDR2 YYEEEE. The V segment lost 9 bases and the J segment 3 bases; nucleotides outside the gene matches: 4. In nucleotides, the CDR3 is TGTGCCACCGTGACTAGCGGGAGCTACGAGCAGTACTTC. Amino acids: CATVTSGSYEQYF.

The rearrangement joins TRBV28 to TRBJ2-7; D unresolved. The V end was cut by 5 bases, the J end by 4 bases, with 9 bases between. Germline CDR1 MDHEN, CDR2 SYDVKM. The CDR3 is 12 amino acids. In nucleotides, the CDR3 is TGTGCCAGCAGTGCAACAGTATACGAGCAGTACTTC. It translates to CASSATVYEQYF.

The chain combines TRBV7-9 with TRBJ1-1; possible D gene TRBD1, 6 bases. Germline CDR1 reads SEHNR; CDR2 reads FQNEAQ (reference sequence). The CDR3 sequence is 14 residues long. V dropped 6 bases and J dropped 0 bases, with 11 bases sitting between them. As DNA, the CDR3 is TGTGCCAGCAGGTCCGGACAGCTGAACACTGAAGCTTTCTTT. It translates to CASRSGQLNTEAFF.

This chain links TRBV6-6 with TRBJ2-7; the match to TRBD1 covers 8 bases. CDR1 MNHNY and CDR2 SVGAGI come from the germline V gene (reference sequence). Unmatched junction bases numbered 8, after V lost 6 bases and J lost 4 bases. The CDR3 extends over 14 amino acids. CDR3 region: CASSGTGDGYEQYF. CDR3 nucleotides: TGTGCCAGCAGCGGGACAGGCGACGGGTACGAGCAGTACTTC.

This clone was recorded only once. The J gene is TRBJ2-3, the V gene TRBV7-2; 7 nucleotides align to TRBD2. Losses at the gene ends were 1 base for V and 0 bases for J; bases not matched to a gene: 13. The CDR3 length is 19 residues. Germline V gene data show CDR1 as SGHTA and CDR2 as FQGNSA. CDR3 protein: CASSLDLLISGTSTDTQYF. The CDR3 region has the DNA TGTGCCAGCAGCTTAGACCTACTAATAAGCGGGACTAGCACAGATACGCAGTATTTT.

The V and J genes are TRBV28 and TRBJ2-7; 10 bases are a match to TRBD1. Unmatched junction bases numbered 5, after V lost 5 bases and J lost 4 bases. This CDR3 has 14 residues. Germline V gene sequence: CDR1 MDHEN, CDR2 SYDVKM. Here the CDR3 DNA reads TGTGCCAGCAGTCCGACAGGGGGCACATACGAGCAGTACTTC. Translating gives CASSPTGGTYEQYF.

This clone was seen a single time. The chain's CDR3 is CASKIGWTGELFF. CDR3 DNA: TGTGCCAGCAAAATCGGGTGGACCGGGGAGCTGTTTTTT. The genes are TRBV25-1 and TRBJ2-2; D is unresolved. The length of the CDR3 is 13 residues. The V and J ends lost 7 bases and 5 bases respectively, with 11 bases between them. Germline V lookup: CDR1 MGHDK, CDR2 SYGVNS.

The gene calls are TRBV27 and TRBJ2-7; TRBD1 matches at 11 bases. The germline CDR1 and CDR2 sequences are MNHEY and SMNVEV (reference sequence). J lost 5 bases, V lost 6 bases, and 9 bases had no gene match. This CDR3 region has 15 residues. This chain's CDR3 is CASSPTGQGGHEQYF. In DNA, the CDR3 is TGTGCCAGCAGCCCAACGGGACAGGGGGGGCACGAGCAGTACTTC.

J is TRBJ2-3 and V is TRBV5-1, with a tentative D call TRBD2 (5 bases). Looked up from germline, CDR1 is SGHRS and CDR2 is YFSETQ. The CDR3 sequence is 14 residues long. Trimming pared 7 bases from V and 0 bases from J, leaving 12 bases between. CDR3 loop: CASRMTTSTDTQYF. The CDR3 nucleotides read TGCGCCAGCCGGATGACTACGAGCACAGATACGCAGTATTTT.

This clone was observed a few times. The chain carries TRBV5-4 and TRBJ2-7, with 7 nucleotides matching TRBD2. This CDR3 region has 15 residues. Germline lookup yields CDR1 SGHNT and CDR2 YYREEE (reference sequence). J gave up 2 bases and V 0 bases, and 5 bases lay outside the gene matches. The DNA for the CDR3 is TGTGCCAGCAGCTTGGAGCTAGCGGAGGCCTACGAGCAGTACTTC. Translated, it gives CASSLELAEAYEQYF. Drawing the rest from reference TRBV5-4 and TRBJ2-7, the complete variable domain is ETGVTQSPTHLIKTRGQQVTLRCSSQSGHNTVSWYQQALGQGPQFIFQYYREEENGRGNFPPRFSGLQFPNYSSELNVNALELDDSALYLCASSLELAEAYEQYFGPGTRLTVT.

This sequence joins TRBV19 and TRBJ2-7, with TRBD2 as a possible D gene (5 bases). This CDR3 has 14 residues. Germline CDR1 LNHDA, CDR2 SQIVND (reference sequence). V was trimmed by 6 bases and J by 0 bases, leaving 12 bases between them. The CDR3 nucleotides read TGTGCCAGTAGCCGGGAACTCAGCTCCTACGAGCAGTACTTC. This translates into CASSRELSSYEQYF.

V gene TRBV3-1 (or the pseudogene TRBV3-2) combines with J gene TRBJ2-3; TRBD2 agrees at 8 bases. The CDR3 runs to 15 residues. With 1 base clipped from V and 5 bases from J, the junction kept 5 bases outside the gene matches. The germline gives CDR1 LGHDT, CDR2 YNNKEL (reference sequence). The CDR3 region is CASSQVASGRDTQYF. The DNA of the CDR3 is TGTGCCAGCAGCCAAGTCGCCAGCGGGAGAGATACGCAGTATTTT.

This clone was detected once. Other DNA sequences from this sample encode an identical CDR3 as well. The chain is built from TRBV11-2 and TRBJ1-1; maybe TRBD1 (5 bases). This CDR3 spans 13 amino acids. Trimming took 1 base from V and 4 from J, leaving 7 bases between them. In germline, CDR1 is SGHAT, CDR2 FQNNGV. The CDR3 DNA is TGTGCCAGCAGCTTAGTGGGGGGCACTGAAGCTTTCTTT. Translation: CASSLVGGTEAFF.

J is TRBJ1-2 and V is TRBV6-4; 11 bases match TRBD1. From germline, CDR1 is MRHNA and CDR2 SNTAGT. The J segment lost 6 bases and the V segment lost 6 bases, leaving 6 bases of the junction unmatched. The CDR3 contains 14 residues. As DNA, the CDR3 is TGTGCCAGCAGCAGGGACAGGGGGATCAATGGCTACACCTTC. Encoded protein: CASSRDRGINGYTF.

This clone occurred a few times. V is TRBV28 and J is TRBJ2-1, with 8 bases matching TRBD2. This CDR3 has 15 residues. The V segment lost 7 bases and the J segment 7 bases; nucleotides outside the gene matches: 12. Germline V CDR1 and CDR2: MDHEN, SYDVKM. CDR3: CASTMAGSGRNEQFF. In nucleotides, the CDR3 is TGTGCCAGCACCATGGCGGGAAGCGGGAGAAATGAGCAGTTCTTC.